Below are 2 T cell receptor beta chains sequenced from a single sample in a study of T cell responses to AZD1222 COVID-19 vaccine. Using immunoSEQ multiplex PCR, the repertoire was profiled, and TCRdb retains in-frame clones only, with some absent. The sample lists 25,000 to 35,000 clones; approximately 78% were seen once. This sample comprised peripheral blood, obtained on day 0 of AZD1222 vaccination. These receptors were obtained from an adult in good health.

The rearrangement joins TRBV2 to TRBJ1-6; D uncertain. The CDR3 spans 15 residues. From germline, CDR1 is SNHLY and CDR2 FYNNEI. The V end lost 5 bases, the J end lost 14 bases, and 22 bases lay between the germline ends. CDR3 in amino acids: CASSITGTEGGSLHF. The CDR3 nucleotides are TGTGCCAGCAGTATCACGGGCACCGAGGGAGGATCCCTCCACTTT.

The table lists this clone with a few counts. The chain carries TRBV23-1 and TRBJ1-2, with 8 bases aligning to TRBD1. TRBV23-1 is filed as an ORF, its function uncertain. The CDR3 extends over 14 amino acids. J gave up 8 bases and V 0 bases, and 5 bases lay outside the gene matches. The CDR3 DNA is TGCGCCAGCAGTCAATCAGGACAGGGAAGCGGCTACACCTTC. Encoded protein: CASSQSGQGSGYTF.